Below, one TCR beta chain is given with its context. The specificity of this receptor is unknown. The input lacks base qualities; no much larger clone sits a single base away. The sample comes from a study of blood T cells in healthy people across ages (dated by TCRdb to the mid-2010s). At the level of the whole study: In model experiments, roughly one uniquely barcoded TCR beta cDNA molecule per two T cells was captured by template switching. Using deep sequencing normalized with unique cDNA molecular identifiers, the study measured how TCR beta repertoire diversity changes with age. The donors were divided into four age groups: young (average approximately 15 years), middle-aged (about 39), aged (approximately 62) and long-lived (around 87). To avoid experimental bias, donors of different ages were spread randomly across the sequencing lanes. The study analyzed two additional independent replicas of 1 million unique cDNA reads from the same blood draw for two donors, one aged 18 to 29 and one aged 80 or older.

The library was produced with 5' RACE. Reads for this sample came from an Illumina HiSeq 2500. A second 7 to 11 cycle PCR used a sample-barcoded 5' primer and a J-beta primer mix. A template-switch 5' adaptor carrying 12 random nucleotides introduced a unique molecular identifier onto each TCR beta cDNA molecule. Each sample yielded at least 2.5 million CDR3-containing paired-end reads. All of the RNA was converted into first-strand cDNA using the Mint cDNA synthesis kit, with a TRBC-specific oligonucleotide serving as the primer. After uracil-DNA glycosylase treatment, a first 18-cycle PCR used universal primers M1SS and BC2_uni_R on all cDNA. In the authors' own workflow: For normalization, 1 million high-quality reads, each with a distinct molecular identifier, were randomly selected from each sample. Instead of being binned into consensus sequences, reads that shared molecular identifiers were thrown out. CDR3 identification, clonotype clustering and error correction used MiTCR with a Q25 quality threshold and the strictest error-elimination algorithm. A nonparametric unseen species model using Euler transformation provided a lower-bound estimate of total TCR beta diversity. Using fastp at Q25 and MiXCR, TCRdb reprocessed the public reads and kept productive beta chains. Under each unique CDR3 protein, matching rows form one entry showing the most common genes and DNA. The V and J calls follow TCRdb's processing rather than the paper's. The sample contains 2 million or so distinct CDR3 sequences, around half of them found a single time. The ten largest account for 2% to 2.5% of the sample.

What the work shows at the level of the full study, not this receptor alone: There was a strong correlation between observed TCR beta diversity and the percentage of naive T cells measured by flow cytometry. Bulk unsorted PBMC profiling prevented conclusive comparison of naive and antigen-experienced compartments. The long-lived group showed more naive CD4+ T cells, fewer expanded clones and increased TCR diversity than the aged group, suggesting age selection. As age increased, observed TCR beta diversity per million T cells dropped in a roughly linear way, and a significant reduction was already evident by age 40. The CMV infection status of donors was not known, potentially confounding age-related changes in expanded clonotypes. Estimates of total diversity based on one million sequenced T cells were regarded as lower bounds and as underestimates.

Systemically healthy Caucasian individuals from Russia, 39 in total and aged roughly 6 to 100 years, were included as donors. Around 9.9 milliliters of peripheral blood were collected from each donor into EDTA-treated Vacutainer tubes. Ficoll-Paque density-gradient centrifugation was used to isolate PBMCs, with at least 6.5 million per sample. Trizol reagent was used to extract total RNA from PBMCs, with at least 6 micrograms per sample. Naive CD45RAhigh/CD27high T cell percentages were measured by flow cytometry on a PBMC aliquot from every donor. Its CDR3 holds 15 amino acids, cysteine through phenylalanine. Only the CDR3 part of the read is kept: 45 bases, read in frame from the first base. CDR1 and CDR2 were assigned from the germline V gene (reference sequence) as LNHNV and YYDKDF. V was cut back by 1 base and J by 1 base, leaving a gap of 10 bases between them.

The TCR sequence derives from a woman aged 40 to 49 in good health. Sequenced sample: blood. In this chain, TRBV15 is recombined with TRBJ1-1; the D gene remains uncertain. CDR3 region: CATSRGRSRNTEAFF. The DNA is TGTGCCACCAGCAGAGGCAGATCCAGGAACACTGAAGCTTTCTTT.